In its sample, the clone carrying this T cell receptor beta chain was seen once. The CDR3 runs to 16 residues. The germline V gene has CDR1 SGHVS and CDR2 FQNEAQ. Between the trimmed V and J ends, which lost 2 bases and 0 bases, there was a span of 11 bases. This record comes from a study of blood T cell repertoires in COVID-19. In the original analysis: Estimation of nucleated cell counts was performed using reference gene primer amplification. TCRdb's copy holds only in-frame clones and misses some; the assay was immunoSEQ multiplex PCR. V and J calls and clone size are as listed in that table; D and trimming were resolved from the DNA. The top ten clones hold roughly 25% of a sample with under 55,000 clones, 79% of them seen once.

The specimen was peripheral blood. This rearrangement joins TRBV7-8 to TRBJ1-3, with D unresolved. This clonotype was sampled from a man between 65 and 85 years old with acute or convalescent COVID-19. The chain's CDR3 is CASSLFQADSGNTIYF. The CDR3 coding sequence is TGTGCCAGCAGCTTATTCCAGGCAGACTCTGGAAACACCATATATTTT.